The 4 T cell receptor beta chains listed next were all sequenced from one sample in a study of CD8 T cells in Susac syndrome. 0.5 to 1 ug RNA was reverse transcribed with random hexamers. TCRdb fed the immunoSEQ multiplex PCR reads into MiXCR, producing one record per CDR3 protein. The sample comprises about 210,000 distinct CDR3 sequences, about 95% of which are singletons, and 0.082% rests with the top ten. Material for sequencing was CD4+ T cells from PBMCs. These receptors all come from a human donor with multiple sclerosis.

The chain uses TRBV11-1 and TRBJ2-3; perhaps TRBD1 as D (5 bases). Per the germline V gene, CDR1 is SGHAT and CDR2 is FQDESV (reference sequence). With 4 bases removed from V and 4 bases from J, the gap between germline ends came to 12 bases. The CDR3 runs 14 residues. CDR3 nucleotide sequence: TGTGCCAGCAGCTCACGGACACTACCAGATACGCAGTATTTT. This translates into CASSSRTLPDTQYF.

The rearrangement joins TRBV29-1 to TRBJ2-7, with 10 nucleotides matching TRBD1. The CDR3 runs to 15 residues. Germline V gene data show CDR1 as SQVTM and CDR2 as ANQGSEA. The V segment lost 2 bases and the J segment 2 bases; nucleotides outside the gene matches: 6. CDR3 sequence reads: CSVEKRGQGTYEQYF. The CDR3, as DNA: TGCAGCGTTGAAAAAAGGGGACAGGGGACCTACGAGCAGTACTTC.

This chain links TRBV18 with TRBJ1-1; TRBD1 aligns across 7 bases. Germline CDR1 is KGHSH and CDR2 is LQKENI. The V segment lost 6 bases and the J segment 1 base; nucleotides outside the gene matches: 8. CDR3 length equals 15 residues. CDR3 region: CASSPRTGWNTEAFF. CDR3 nucleotide sequence: TGTGCCAGCTCCCCCCGGACAGGCTGGAACACTGAAGCTTTCTTT.

This chain joins TRBV20-1 and TRBJ2-5; D might be TRBD1 (6 bases). The CDR3 length is 13 residues. From germline, CDR1 is DFQATT and CDR2 SNEGSKA (reference sequence). V was shortened by 5 bases and J by 5 bases, with 15 bases between the two germline ends. The CDR3 spells CSARRQDWETQYF. The DNA for the CDR3 is TGCAGTGCTCGGAGACAGGACTGGGAGACCCAGTACTTC.